In this sample, the clone carrying this TCR beta chain turned up a few times. Its antigen remains unidentified. Quantitative 5'-RACE with molecular barcodes generated TCR beta libraries. TCRdb reprocessed the 5' RACE reads via MiXCR and lists one record per CDR3 protein. The table includes hundreds of thousands of distinct CDR3 sequences, 10% to 15% detected once. The data belong to a study of CD8 T cells in ankylosing spondylitis. Study-wide results and caveats: As reported, disease-linked clones showed significant enrichment in matched ankylosing spondylitis synovial fluid. Clones linked to the disease showed a CD8+ phenotype. They occurred at relatively low frequencies in peripheral blood. Apparently characteristic of ankylosing spondylitis blood was a TCR beta motif (eight highly homologous variants).

The sequencing input was blood, either unsorted or a sorted T cell fraction (not recorded which). The origin of this receptor is a male donor with ankylosing spondylitis.

As DNA, the CDR3 is TGTGCCAGCTCACCGGGGGACCGTCTCTATGGCTACACCTTC. It translates to CASSPGDRLYGYTF. V and J are TRBV18 and TRBJ1-2; D possibly corresponds to TRBD1 (5 bases). CDR1 is KGHSH and CDR2 is LQKENI in the germline V gene. Trimming cost V 3 bases and J 4 bases, with 12 bases left between them. The CDR3 has 14 amino acids. Complete variable domain (other parts from reference TRBV18 and TRBJ1-2): NAGVMQNPRHLVRRRGQEARLRCSPMKGHSHVYWYRQLPEEGLKFMVYLQKENIIDESGMPKERFSAEFPKEGPSILRIQQVVRGDSAAYFCASSPGDRLYGYTFGSGTRLTVV.